This is a list of T cell receptor beta chains from one sample in a study of blood T cells in healthy people across ages. TCRdb redid the calling of the 5' RACE reads with MiXCR, one entry per CDR3 protein. The sample has around 1.1 million distinct CDR3 sequences, under 40% seen once. The specimen sequenced was blood. The source is a man aged 18 to 29 in good health. The CDR3 runs from the conserved cysteine through the conserved F or W. D genes are given only for firm matches. Clone size is given for some rows only: seen once, a few or many times, or a class if the clone is expanded.

j_gene: TRBJ2-5; v_gene: TRBV15; d_gene: TRBD2; abundance: -; CDR3nt: TGTGCCACCAGCAAGACTAGCGGGAGCCAAGAGACCCAGTACTTC; CDR3aa: CATSKTSGSQETQYF
j_gene: TRBJ1-1; v_gene: TRBV29-1; d_gene: -; abundance: -; CDR3nt: TGCAGCGCGGGGCGGGAGGGAGCCACTGAAGCTTTCTTT; CDR3aa: CSAGREGATEAFF
j_gene: TRBJ1-2; v_gene: TRBV6-5; d_gene: -; abundance: -; CDR3nt: TGTGTCAGCAGCCGCCCTGTTCGGGGTGGCTACACCTTC; CDR3aa: CVSSRPVRGGYTF
j_gene: TRBJ2-3; v_gene: TRBV20-1; d_gene: -; abundance: -; CDR3nt: TGCAGTGCTAGAAACCGGAAGACAGATACGCAGTATTTT; CDR3aa: CSARNRKTDTQYF
j_gene: TRBJ2-3; v_gene: TRBV6-1; d_gene: TRBD2; abundance: -; CDR3nt: TGTGCCAGCAGTTCGCGGACTAGCGGGGGCGAGGGTACGCAGTATTTT; CDR3aa: CASSSRTSGGEGTQYF
j_gene: TRBJ1-1; v_gene: TRBV13; d_gene: TRBD1; abundance: -; CDR3nt: TGTGCCAGCAGCCTGGGGACAGGGGGTACCACTGAAGCTTTCTTT; CDR3aa: CASSLGTGGTTEAFF
j_gene: TRBJ2-7; v_gene: TRBV11-3; d_gene: -; abundance: -; CDR3nt: TGTGCCAGCAGCGCCACAGAGTCCTACGAGCAGTACTTC; CDR3aa: CASSATESYEQYF
j_gene: TRBJ2-7; v_gene: TRBV5-1; d_gene: TRBD2; abundance: once; CDR3nt: TGCGCCAGCAGCCTACGGACTAGCGGGGCATCGGATGAGCAGTACTTC; CDR3aa: CASSLRTSGASDEQYF
j_gene: TRBJ2-1; v_gene: TRBV10-3; d_gene: TRBD2; abundance: -; CDR3nt: TGTGCCATCAGTCAGGCTAGCGGTGGATACAATGAGCAGTTCTTC; CDR3aa: CAISQASGGYNEQFF
j_gene: TRBJ1-1; v_gene: TRBV15; d_gene: -; abundance: -; CDR3nt: TGTGCCACCAGCGAATCGGAGGGGGATGAAGCTTTCTTT; CDR3aa: CATSESEGDEAFF
j_gene: TRBJ2-5; v_gene: TRBV12-3/TRBV12-4; d_gene: -; abundance: many; CDR3nt: TGTGCCAGCATGTACCAAGAGACCCAGTACTTC; CDR3aa: CASMYQETQYF
j_gene: TRBJ1-5; v_gene: TRBV27; d_gene: -; abundance: -; CDR3nt: TGTGCCAGCGGGTGGAATAATCAGCCCCAGCATTTT; CDR3aa: CASGWNNQPQHF
j_gene: TRBJ1-2; v_gene: TRBV12-3/TRBV12-4; d_gene: -; abundance: few; CDR3nt: TGTGCCAGCACCCCGGATGGGCCTTTAAACTATGGCTACACCTTC; CDR3aa: CASTPDGPLNYGYTF
j_gene: TRBJ1-2; v_gene: TRBV11-2; d_gene: TRBD1; abundance: few; CDR3nt: TGTGCCAGCAGCTTGGGCGTGACAGGGGGCCATGGCTACACCTTC; CDR3aa: CASSLGVTGGHGYTF
j_gene: TRBJ1-2; v_gene: TRBV12-3/TRBV12-4; d_gene: TRBD1; abundance: few; CDR3nt: TGTGCCAGCAGCAAATCCCGGGACAGGGGGCCTAACTATGGCTACACCTTC; CDR3aa: CASSKSRDRGPNYGYTF
j_gene: TRBJ2-1; v_gene: TRBV7-9; d_gene: -; abundance: few; CDR3nt: TGTGCCAGCGACACCAAACAATGGAATGAGCAGTTCTTC; CDR3aa: CASDTKQWNEQFF
j_gene: TRBJ2-1; v_gene: TRBV20-1; d_gene: TRBD1; abundance: -; CDR3nt: TGCAATGCCAGGAAGGGACAGGGCTACAATGAGCAGTTCTTC; CDR3aa: CNARKGQGYNEQFF
j_gene: TRBJ2-5; v_gene: TRBV3-1; d_gene: -; abundance: many; CDR3nt: TGTGCCAGCAGTCGTCAGGGAGACGTGGAGACCCAGTACTTC; CDR3aa: CASSRQGDVETQYF
j_gene: TRBJ2-4; v_gene: TRBV25-1; d_gene: -; abundance: few; CDR3nt: TGTGCCAGCAGTGAATATATGGGAGGGGGTAACATTCAGTACTTC; CDR3aa: CASSEYMGGGNIQYF
j_gene: TRBJ1-5; v_gene: TRBV15; d_gene: -; abundance: -; CDR3nt: TGTGCCACCAGCAGAGGTAATAGCAATCAGCCCCAGCATTTT; CDR3aa: CATSRGNSNQPQHF
j_gene: TRBJ1-1; v_gene: TRBV12-3/TRBV12-4; d_gene: TRBD1; abundance: few; CDR3nt: TGTGCCAGCAGTTCCTCCGGGACAGACACTGAAGCTTTCTTT; CDR3aa: CASSSSGTDTEAFF
j_gene: TRBJ2-1; v_gene: TRBV20-1; d_gene: -; abundance: -; CDR3nt: TGCAGTGCTACCCCTCGGGGCGAACTCTCCTACAATGAGCAGTTCTTC; CDR3aa: CSATPRGELSYNEQFF
j_gene: TRBJ1-3; v_gene: TRBV9; d_gene: -; abundance: -; CDR3nt: TGTGCCAGCAGCGTAGGGACACTGGGAAACACCATATATTTT; CDR3aa: CASSVGTLGNTIYF
j_gene: TRBJ1-3; v_gene: TRBV27; d_gene: -; abundance: once; CDR3nt: TGTGCCAGCAGTTTACTTTCTGCAGGGCCCTCTGGAAACACCATATATTTT; CDR3aa: CASSLLSAGPSGNTIYF
j_gene: TRBJ2-3; v_gene: TRBV29-1; d_gene: -; abundance: many; CDR3nt: TGCAGCGTTGCCCTGGCATTGCGGACAGATACGCAGTATTTT; CDR3aa: CSVALALRTDTQYF
j_gene: TRBJ1-5; v_gene: TRBV12-3/TRBV12-4; d_gene: -; abundance: -; CDR3nt: TGTGCCAGCGGGAGTAGGGGGAAGGGGCAGCCCCAGCATTTT; CDR3aa: CASGSRGKGQPQHF
j_gene: TRBJ2-1; v_gene: TRBV20-1; d_gene: TRBD2; abundance: -; CDR3nt: TGCAGTGCTAAACTACCTCGCGGGGGAATCAATTACAATGAGCAGTTCTTC; CDR3aa: CSAKLPRGGINYNEQFF
j_gene: TRBJ2-3; v_gene: TRBV11-2; d_gene: TRBD2; abundance: -; CDR3nt: TGTGCCAGCAGCCCCGTTACGGGACTAGCGCCAGATACGCTGTATTTT; CDR3aa: CASSPVTGLAPDTLYF
j_gene: TRBJ2-1; v_gene: TRBV6-1; d_gene: -; abundance: -; CDR3nt: TGTGCCAGCCGCGTAAGTCACGGGGGAACCACCTACAATGAGCAGTTCTTC; CDR3aa: CASRVSHGGTTYNEQFF
j_gene: TRBJ2-7; v_gene: TRBV7-9; d_gene: TRBD2; abundance: -; CDR3nt: TGTGCCAGCATATATGGCGGGGGTTCCTACAATGAGCAGTACTTC; CDR3aa: CASIYGGGSYNEQYF
j_gene: TRBJ1-4; v_gene: TRBV29-1; d_gene: -; abundance: -; CDR3nt: TGCAGCGTTGAAGATTATGGAGAACCAACTAATGAAAAACTGTTTTTT; CDR3aa: CSVEDYGEPTNEKLFF
j_gene: TRBJ1-2; v_gene: TRBV28; d_gene: TRBD1; abundance: few; CDR3nt: TGTGCCAGCAGTTCGACAACCCCGCTAGGACAGGGGTCTGGCTACACCTTC; CDR3aa: CASSSTTPLGQGSGYTF
j_gene: TRBJ2-1; v_gene: TRBV30; d_gene: -; abundance: few; CDR3nt: TGTGCCTGGAGTACAAGCCTGAGTGGCTATGATGAGCAGTTCTTC; CDR3aa: CAWSTSLSGYDEQFF
j_gene: TRBJ1-4; v_gene: TRBV7-9; d_gene: -; abundance: -; CDR3nt: TGTGCCAGCAGCTTCGGATGGCAGGCAGTTGAAAAACTGTTTTTT; CDR3aa: CASSFGWQAVEKLFF
j_gene: TRBJ1-4; v_gene: TRBV9; d_gene: TRBD1; abundance: few; CDR3nt: TGTGCCAGCAGCGTGGGACAGGGTATGGAAAAACTGTTTTTT; CDR3aa: CASSVGQGMEKLFF
j_gene: TRBJ1-2; v_gene: TRBV14; d_gene: -; abundance: -; CDR3nt: TGTGCCAGCGGCCACCGGTCCACCCCATATGGCTACACCTTC; CDR3aa: CASGHRSTPYGYTF
j_gene: TRBJ2-3; v_gene: TRBV9; d_gene: TRBD2; abundance: few; CDR3nt: TGTGCCAGCAGCGCACCGACTAGCGGGGATATAAGCACAGATACGCAGTATTTT; CDR3aa: CASSAPTSGDISTDTQYF
j_gene: TRBJ2-1; v_gene: TRBV20-1; d_gene: TRBD1; abundance: -; CDR3nt: TGCAGTGCTATCCGGGACAGGGGCAATGAGCAGTTCTTC; CDR3aa: CSAIRDRGNEQFF
j_gene: TRBJ2-3; v_gene: TRBV9; d_gene: -; abundance: -; CDR3nt: TGTGCCAGCAGCGCCTCCGGGGCGCTTAGGACAGATACGCAGTATTTT; CDR3aa: CASSASGALRTDTQYF
j_gene: TRBJ2-7; v_gene: TRBV20-1; d_gene: TRBD1; abundance: -; CDR3nt: TGCAGTGTTCGGGACAGATCCTACAATGAGCAGTACTTC; CDR3aa: CSVRDRSYNEQYF
j_gene: TRBJ2-1; v_gene: TRBV5-1; d_gene: -; abundance: many; CDR3nt: TGCGCCAGCAGCTTAGGGGCCTCGGATGAGCAGTTCTTC; CDR3aa: CASSLGASDEQFF
j_gene: TRBJ2-3; v_gene: TRBV6-2/TRBV6-3; d_gene: -; abundance: -; CDR3nt: TGTGCCAGCAGTTATGACTCTCCGGCGGATACGCAGTATTTT; CDR3aa: CASSYDSPADTQYF
j_gene: TRBJ2-3; v_gene: TRBV12-3/TRBV12-4; d_gene: TRBD2; abundance: -; CDR3nt: TGTGCCAGCAGATCTAGCGGTCCTAGCACAGATACGCAGTATTTT; CDR3aa: CASRSSGPSTDTQYF
j_gene: TRBJ1-5; v_gene: TRBV7-2; d_gene: -; abundance: -; CDR3nt: TGTGCCAGCAGCTTAGGTTTGGCCAGGACGAGCAATCAGCCCCAGCATTTT; CDR3aa: CASSLGLARTSNQPQHF
j_gene: TRBJ1-4; v_gene: TRBV28; d_gene: TRBD1; abundance: -; CDR3nt: TGTGCCAGCAGCCTTGACAGGGTAGAGGAAAAACTGTTTTTT; CDR3aa: CASSLDRVEEKLFF
j_gene: TRBJ2-1; v_gene: TRBV3-1; d_gene: -; abundance: few; CDR3nt: TGTGCCAGCAGCCGAAAGCACCGCTTCTCCTACAATGAGCAGTTCTTC; CDR3aa: CASSRKHRFSYNEQFF
j_gene: TRBJ1-2; v_gene: TRBV18; d_gene: -; abundance: few; CDR3nt: TGTGCCAGCTCACCAAGGGCAGGGAGCCAGAATGGCTACACCTTC; CDR3aa: CASSPRAGSQNGYTF